This T cell receptor beta chain stems from a study of human T cells and chemical hapten exposure. Specified time point: pre-sensitization, week 0. Regarding treatment: therapeutic diphenylcyclopropenone sensitization with weekly scalp DPC. There are 15 residues in the CDR3. Germline lookup yields CDR1 MNHEY and CDR2 SVGEGT. The trim removed 6 bases at V and 9 bases at J, leaving 11 bases unmatched. It was the library that attached unique molecular identifiers to individual cDNA molecules. One entry per CDR3 protein, called by TCRdb with MiXCR from the RACE reads. The sample consists of 240,000 or so distinct CDR3 sequences, approximately 8.4% of them appearing once.

This receptor was obtained from a woman aged 40 to 50 with alopecia areata. Some clones in this sample may be carry-over from other donors' samples. The sequencing here drew on whole blood, taken in connection with sensitization to the hapten diphenylcyclopropenone (DPC). The chain recombines TRBV6-2 or TRBV6-3 with TRBJ2-2; 9 bases map to TRBD1. CDR3 nucleotide sequence: TGTGCCAGCAGACCAGCCGGGACAGGGTTTCGGGAGCTGTTTTTT. Its translation is CASRPAGTGFRELFF.